The T cell receptor beta chain under discussion was sequenced for a study of blood T cell repertoires in COVID-19. On the study more broadly: The study drew acute and convalescent COVID-19 samples from the United States, Italy and Spain. PBMCs, B-cell-depleted T cells, or T cells were the source of the cDNA or gDNA that made up the material.

In this sample, this clone turned up once. Method: immunoSEQ multiplex PCR; TCRdb's copy keeps in-frame clones and lacks some. Here the sample spans under 250,000 clones, around 89% being singletons. The receptor's source is a man younger than 40 with COVID-19, enrolled during active disease. Source material: peripheral blood.

CDR3 nucleotide sequence: TGTGCCAGCAGTCAGAGACAGGGTGATGGCTACACCTTC. Translating it yields CASSQRQGDGYTF. The V gene is TRBV6-5, the J gene TRBJ1-2; TRBD1 matches at 7 bases. The CDR3 has 13 residues. Germline loops: CDR1 MNHEY, CDR2 SVGAGI. The trim removed 5 bases at V and 6 bases at J, leaving 6 bases unmatched.